The 30 T cell receptor beta chains below come from one sample, sequenced in a study of CD8 T cells in ankylosing spondylitis. The antigens these receptors bind are not known. Via MiXCR, TCRdb re-called the 5' RACE reads, giving one row per CDR3 protein. The data contain 400,000 or so distinct CDR3 sequences, roughly a quarter of them seen just once; the ten biggest clones take up 0.75% to 0.9%. Findings and limits, study-wide: A TCR beta motif of under ten highly homologous variants appeared characteristic of ankylosing spondylitis blood.

The specimen sequenced was blood, either unsorted or a sorted T cell fraction (not recorded which). The source is a male donor with ankylosing spondylitis.

This chain links TRBV11-3 with TRBJ2-2; 9 nucleotides line up with TRBD2. The CDR3 totals 15 residues. Germline CDR1 and CDR2: SGHNT and YENEEA. V gave up 2 bases and J gave up 7 bases; unmatched junction bases: 5. The CDR3 region has the DNA TGTGCCAGCAGCTTACGAGCGGGGGGCGTCGGGGAGCTGTTTTTT. This codes for CASSLRAGGVGELFF.

This clonotype was detected many times. The gene calls are TRBV5-1 and TRBJ2-1; 7 bases map to TRBD1. The germline gives CDR1 SGHRS, CDR2 YFSETQ. Unmatched junction bases numbered 2, after V lost 0 bases and J lost 2 bases. The CDR3 covers 15 residues. CDR3 nucleotide sequence: TGCGCCAGCAGCTTGGCCCAGGGGGCCTACAATGAGCAGTTCTTC. This gives the protein CASSLAQGAYNEQFF. Full variable domain (missing parts from reference TRBV5-1 and TRBJ2-1): KAGVTQTPRYLIKTRGQQVTLSCSPISGHRSVSWYQQTPGQGLQFLFEYFSETQRNKGNFPGRFSGRQFSNSRSEMNVSTLELGDSALYLCASSLAQGAYNEQFFGPGTRLTVL.

In DNA form, the CDR3 reads TGCAGTGCGGGGGCTAGCGCTAGCTCCTACGAGCAGTACTTC. Translated: CSAGASASSYEQYF. The V and J genes are TRBV20-1 and TRBJ2-7; D tentatively reads TRBD1 or TRBD2 (6 bases each). This CDR3 region has 14 residues. Trimming took 6 bases from V and 0 from J, leaving 15 bases between them. Germline CDR1 DFQATT, CDR2 SNEGSKA (reference sequence).

CDR3 bases: TGCGCCAGCAGCCCTGCCTGGGAGGAGCAGTTCTTC. It translates to CASSPAWEEQFF. The V and J genes are TRBV5-1 and TRBJ2-1; TRBD2 is a possible D gene (5 bases). There are 12 residues in the CDR3. Per the germline V gene, CDR1 is SGHRS and CDR2 is YFSETQ. Trimming stripped 4 bases from V and 10 bases from J, with 12 bases between. Full variable domain (outside the CDR3, taken from reference TRBV5-1 and TRBJ2-1): KAGVTQTPRYLIKTRGQQVTLSCSPISGHRSVSWYQQTPGQGLQFLFEYFSETQRNKGNFPGRFSGRQFSNSRSEMNVSTLELGDSALYLCASSPAWEEQFFGPGTRLTVL.

The chain uses TRBV7-9 and TRBJ1-1; D uncertain. The germline V gene encodes CDR1 SEHNR and CDR2 FQNEAQ (reference sequence). This CDR3 spans 14 amino acids. The germline V and J ends were trimmed by 3 bases and 5 bases, with 13 bases remaining between them. Here the CDR3 reads CASSFRDTRTEAFF. CDR3 bases: TGTGCCAGCAGCTTCCGTGACACCAGGACTGAAGCTTTCTTT.

The rearrangement uses TRBV2 and TRBJ2-5, with 7 bases that match TRBD1. Germline CDR1 reads SNHLY; CDR2 reads FYNNEI. The CDR3 has 15 amino acids. V dropped 0 bases and J dropped 5; count of bases not matched to a gene: 6. DNA for the CDR3: TGTGCCAGCAGTGAAGCGCTTGCAGGGGGTGAGACCCAGTACTTC. Its protein is CASSEALAGGETQYF.

This clonotype showed up many times. This sequence joins TRBV7-2 and TRBJ1-5; D is unresolved. Germline CDR1 reads SGHTA; CDR2 reads FQGNSA. Trimming cost V 0 bases and J 4 bases, with 7 bases left between them. CDR3 length: 14 amino acids. CDR3 DNA sequence: TGTGCCAGCAGCTTAGCGAACGCGAATCAGCCCCAGCATTTT. Its translation is CASSLANANQPQHF.

This clonotype turned up a few times. The V and J genes are TRBV29-1 and TRBJ1-5, with unresolved D. The CDR3 loop spans 13 amino acids. Germline V gene data show CDR1 as SQVTM and CDR2 as ANQGSEA. V lost 6 bases to trimming and J lost 1 base, with 10 bases between them. CDR3 in DNA: TGCAGCGTGCGGGGTGGGAGCAATCAGCCCCAGCATTTT. As protein: CSVRGGSNQPQHF.

The rearrangement uses TRBV2 and TRBJ2-2; perhaps TRBD1 as D (6 bases). CDR3 size: 17 residues. Germline CDR1 is SNHLY and CDR2 is FYNNEI. With 5 bases removed from V and 2 bases from J, the gap between germline ends came to 18 bases. Here the CDR3 DNA reads TGTGCCAGCAGTCCCAGAGCCGGGACAACTAACACCGGGGAGCTGTTTTTT. As protein: CASSPRAGTTNTGELFF.

CDR3 nucleotide sequence: TGTGCCAGCGGTCTGGGGACCTACGAGCAGTACGTC. Translation: CASGLGTYEQYV. The chain uses TRBV11-3 and TRBJ2-7; D is unclear. CDR1 is SGHNT and CDR2 is YENEEA in the germline V gene. The CDR3 consists of 12 residues. V lost 8 bases, J lost 2 bases, and 10 bases lay in between.

The J gene is TRBJ1-3, the V gene TRBV7-2; maybe TRBD1 (6 bases). V lost 5 bases and J 2 bases, leaving 16 bases between the germline ends. CDR1 is SGHTA and CDR2 is FQGNSA in the germline V gene. This CDR3 has 16 residues. The DNA of the CDR3 is TGTGCCAGCAGCACAGGGTTACCGAGGGCTGGAAACACCATATATTTT. Its translation is CASSTGLPRAGNTIYF. Full variable domain (outside the CDR3, taken from reference TRBV7-2 and TRBJ1-3): GAGVSQSPSNKVTEKGKDVELRCDPISGHTALYWYRQSLGQGLEFLIYFQGNSAPDKSGLPSDRFSAERTGGSVSTLTIQRTQQEDSAVYLCASSTGLPRAGNTIYFGEGSWLTVV.

The J gene is TRBJ1-1, the V gene TRBV3-1; TRBD1 matches at 11 bases. V shed 3 bases, J shed 6 bases, and the junction held 3 bases outside the gene matches. The CDR3 runs to 14 residues. Germline V lookup: CDR1 LGHDT, CDR2 YNNKEL (reference sequence). The CDR3, as DNA: TGTGCCAGCAGCCACTCGGACAGGGGGCCTGAAGCTTTCTTT. It encodes CASSHSDRGPEAFF.

This chain's CDR3 is CSAQSNSNQPQHF. The CDR3 nucleotides read TGCAGTGCGCAGAGTAATAGCAATCAGCCCCAGCATTTT. The genes are TRBV20-1 and TRBJ1-5; D is unclear. CDR1 DFQATT and CDR2 SNEGSKA come from the germline V gene (reference sequence). CDR3 length: 13 residues. V was pared by 6 bases and J by 0 bases, with 9 bases between.

The gene calls are TRBV11-1 and TRBJ2-3; possible D gene TRBD1, 6 bases. Germline V gene sequence: CDR1 SGHAT, CDR2 FQDESV (reference sequence). The CDR3 covers 18 residues. V lost 7 bases to trimming and J lost 2 bases, with 25 bases between them. The chain's CDR3 is CASIQSLGAGDLTDTQYF. CDR3 bases: TGTGCCAGCATCCAATCCCTGGGGGCAGGAGACCTCACAGATACGCAGTATTTT.

The sample holds a few counts of this clonotype. The chain uses TRBV25-1 and TRBJ1-2; D not resolved. Germline V gene sequence: CDR1 MGHDK, CDR2 SYGVNS. V lost 3 bases, J lost 4 bases, and 15 bases lay in between. The CDR3 has 15 amino acids. The CDR3 bases are TGTGCCAGCAGTGATTACGCGCAGCAGGCCTATGGCTACACCTTC. This gives the protein CASSDYAQQAYGYTF.

This clonotype was detected a few times. The rearrangement links TRBV6-4 to TRBJ1-1; 8 bases align to TRBD1. The CDR3 is 14 residues long. V was pared by 10 bases and J by 2 bases, with 9 bases of the junction left unmatched. CDR1 is MRHNA and CDR2 is SNTAGT in the germline V gene. CDR3 protein: CATSAQGANTEAFF. DNA for the CDR3: TGTGCCACCAGCGCCCAGGGGGCCAACACTGAAGCTTTCTTT.

The V call is TRBV19, the J call TRBJ2-1; the D gene is possibly TRBD2 (6 bases). The V end was cut by 6 bases, the J end by 4 bases, with 16 bases between. CDR3 size: 15 residues. Germline CDR1 is LNHDA and CDR2 is SQIVND (reference sequence). CDR3 in DNA: TGTGCCAGTAGGCCCTCAGGACTACGATACAATGAGCAGTTCTTC. Its protein is CASRPSGLRYNEQFF.

V is TRBV18 and J is TRBJ1-1; D not certain. Germline V gene data show CDR1 as KGHSH and CDR2 as LQKENI. The CDR3 has 13 amino acids. The V end lost 6 bases, the J end lost 1 base, and 9 bases lay between the germline ends. Written as DNA, the CDR3 is TGTGCCAGCTCCTGGGCCCAGAACACTGAAGCTTTCTTT. Translating gives CASSWAQNTEAFF. Combining the CDR3 with reference TRBV18 and TRBJ1-1 gives the whole variable domain NAGVMQNPRHLVRRRGQEARLRCSPMKGHSHVYWYRQLPEEGLKFMVYLQKENIIDESGMPKERFSAEFPKEGPSILRIQQVVRGDSAAYFCASSWAQNTEAFFGQGTRLTVV.

V is TRBV30 and J is TRBJ1-1, with D hard to call. CDR1 is GTSNPN and CDR2 is SVGIG in the germline V gene (reference sequence). The CDR3 runs 11 residues. V lost 2 bases, J lost 4 bases, and 5 bases lay in between. CDR3 residues: CAWSPVTEAFF. For the CDR3, the DNA is TGTGCCTGGAGTCCGGTCACTGAAGCTTTCTTT.

The rearrangement links TRBV7-9 to TRBJ2-3, with 12 positions matching TRBD1. Losses at the gene ends were 4 bases for V and 4 bases for J; bases not matched to a gene: 9. CDR3 length: 17 amino acids. Germline CDR1 SEHNR, CDR2 FQNEAQ (reference sequence). In nucleotides, the CDR3 is TGTGCCAGCAGCTCTACCCCGGGACAGGGGGCCCCAGATACGCAGTATTTT. It encodes CASSSTPGQGAPDTQYF.

The CDR3 coding sequence is TGCGCCACCCCACACCCGGGACAGGGGAGAGGCGAAAAACTGTTTTTT. Translated: CATPHPGQGRGEKLFF. The chain is built from TRBV10-1 and TRBJ1-4, with 10 bases fitting TRBD1. V trimming: 10 bases; J trimming: 8 bases; junction bases outside the gene matches: 16. Germline V gene lookup returns CDR1 WNHNN and CDR2 SYGVQD (reference sequence). The CDR3 length is 16 residues.

The chain links TRBV24-1 to TRBJ1-1, with a tentative D call TRBD1 (5 bases). Trimming left V 6 bases short and J 1 base short, with 8 bases between. The CDR3 runs to 13 residues. Per germline, CDR1 KGHDR and CDR2 SFDVKD. As DNA, the CDR3 is TGTGCCACCAGTAGCAGGGAGAACACTGAAGCTTTCTTT. It translates to CATSSRENTEAFF.

This rearrangement joins TRBV11-3 to TRBJ2-3; 8 nucleotides match TRBD1. The CDR3 is 16 residues long. Germline V gene data show CDR1 as SGHNT and CDR2 as YENEEA. After removal of 5 bases from V and 8 bases from J, the junction contained 15 bases not matched to a gene. CDR3: CASSNSDRDRTRTQYF. CDR3 nucleotide sequence: TGTGCCAGCAGCAACAGCGACAGGGACAGGACCCGTACGCAGTATTTT.

The chain couples TRBV15 to TRBJ2-1; D possibly matches TRBD1 or TRBD2 (5 bases each). The CDR3 consists of 15 residues. Germline lookup yields CDR1 LNHNV and CDR2 YYDKDF (reference sequence). The V and J ends lost 4 bases and 2 bases respectively, with 12 bases between them. As DNA, the CDR3 is TGTGCCACCAGCATAAGAGAGGGGCCCTACAATGAGCAGTTCTTC. It yields the protein CATSIREGPYNEQFF.

V is TRBV7-9 and J is TRBJ1-1, with TRBD1 matching over 10 bases. Trimming at V came to 3 bases and at J to 6 bases, leaving 4 bases not matched to a gene. Germline V gene sequence: CDR1 SEHNR, CDR2 FQNEAQ (reference sequence). This CDR3 has 14 residues. The CDR3 reads CASSLGQGMAEAFF. The CDR3 region has the DNA TGTGCCAGCAGCTTGGGACAGGGGATGGCTGAAGCTTTCTTT.

Only a few counts were recorded for this clonotype. J is TRBJ1-1 and V is TRBV2, with 8 bases that match TRBD1. CDR1 and CDR2 (germline): SNHLY, FYNNEI. V was clipped by 6 bases and J by 11 bases; unmatched bases: 8. The CDR3 has 12 residues. CDR3 protein: CASRQTGAGAFF. The CDR3 DNA is TGTGCCAGCAGGCAGACAGGGGCTGGGGCTTTCTTT.

The rearrangement uses TRBV30 and TRBJ2-1; 11 bases match TRBD2. V lost 3 bases, J lost 4 bases, and 2 bases stayed unmatched. Germline V gives CDR1 GTSNPN, CDR2 SVGIG (reference sequence). CDR3 size: 14 residues. The CDR3 nucleotides are TGTGCCTGGAGGGGGACTAGCGGATACAATGAGCAGTTCTTC. Translated, it gives CAWRGTSGYNEQFF.

The V and J genes are TRBV5-1 and TRBJ1-1; 8 nucleotides agree with TRBD1. The ends lost 5 bases at V and 2 bases at J; junction bases unmatched: 5. The CDR3 totals 14 residues. Germline V gene sequence: CDR1 SGHRS, CDR2 YFSETQ. In DNA form, the CDR3 reads TGCGCCAGCAGGGACAGGGTCGCCAACACTGAAGCTTTCTTT. Translation gives CASRDRVANTEAFF.

This clonotype was detected many times. This rearrangement joins TRBV12-3 or TRBV12-4 to TRBJ2-5; no reliable D call. The germline V and J ends were trimmed by 1 base and 4 bases, with 13 bases remaining between them. The CDR3 has 15 residues. The CDR3 DNA is TGTGCCAGCAGTTTAGGGTACACGGGCGGAGAGACCCAGTACTTC. Translated, it gives CASSLGYTGGETQYF.

This clonotype was counted a few times. V and J are TRBV12-3 or TRBV12-4 and TRBJ1-3; D not resolved. This CDR3 spans 12 amino acids. V was trimmed by 8 bases and J by 4 bases, leaving 9 bases between them. The CDR3 here is CASEGLGNTIYF. CDR3 DNA sequence: TGTGCCAGCGAGGGTTTAGGAAACACCATATATTTT.